The 25 T cell receptor beta chains listed next were all sequenced from one sample in a study of blood T cell repertoires in COVID-19. Clones were sequenced by immunoSEQ multiplex PCR, and TCRdb holds only the in-frame ones, with some missing. The sample has 80,000 to 85,000 clones; under 85% are singletons. The specimen was peripheral blood. The source of these receptors is a human donor in a cohort sampled during active COVID-19.

The chain has TRBV10-3 and TRBJ2-2; 10 bases agree with TRBD1. The V gene's germline CDR1 is ENHRY and CDR2 SYGVKD. V lost 10 bases, J lost 1 base, and 6 bases stayed unmatched. This CDR3 contains 15 residues. The CDR3 coding sequence is TGTGCCACCGGGACAGGGGCTCGGAACACCGGGGAGCTGTTTTTT. Its protein product is CATGTGARNTGELFF.

The rearrangement joins TRBV10-3 to TRBJ1-3; possibly TRBD1 for D (6 bases). V was cut by 10 bases and J by 4 bases, with 17 bases left in between. Germline V CDR1 and CDR2: ENHRY, SYGVKD. This CDR3 contains 14 residues. CDR3 sequence reads: CASLQGFSGNTIYF. For the CDR3, the DNA is TGTGCCAGCTTACAGGGTTTCTCCGGAAACACCATATATTTT.

The sample holds a few counts of this clone. The genes are TRBV18 and TRBJ1-1; D is uncertain. The germline gives CDR1 KGHSH, CDR2 LQKENI. V was pared by 6 bases and J by 0 bases, with 11 bases between. The CDR3 length is 14 residues. CDR3 nucleotides: TGTGCCAGCTCCCATTCAGAAATGAACACTGAAGCTTTCTTT. As protein: CASSHSEMNTEAFF. The whole variable domain, remainder taken from reference TRBV18 and TRBJ1-1, is NAGVMQNPRHLVRRRGQEARLRCSPMKGHSHVYWYRQLPEEGLKFMVYLQKENIIDESGMPKERFSAEFPKEGPSILRIQQVVRGDSAAYFCASSHSEMNTEAFFGQGTRLTVV.

The V and J genes are TRBV5-6 and TRBJ1-6; the D is unclear. Per germline, CDR1 SGHDT and CDR2 YYEEEE. CDR3 length: 14 amino acids. The V and J ends lost 0 bases and 7 bases respectively, with 8 bases between them. The CDR3 reads CASSLGRRNSPLHF. CDR3 DNA: TGTGCCAGCAGCTTGGGCCGGAGAAATTCACCCCTCCACTTT.

This sequence joins TRBV30 and TRBJ2-7; D is perhaps TRBD1 (6 bases). The V end lost 1 base, the J end lost 2 bases, and 9 bases lay between the germline ends. This CDR3 contains 13 residues. Germline V CDR1 and CDR2: GTSNPN, SVGIG (reference sequence). As DNA, the CDR3 is TGTGCCTGGAGTGGGACAGTCACCTACGAGCAGTACTTC. Encoded protein: CAWSGTVTYEQYF.

This clone was found once. The chain couples TRBV7-3 to TRBJ2-1, with TRBD1 as a possible D gene (5 bases). This CDR3 comprises 16 residues. Germline loops: CDR1 SGHTA, CDR2 FQGTGA. The germline V and J ends were trimmed by 5 bases and 4 bases, with 18 bases remaining between them. The CDR3 DNA reads TGTGCCAGCAGCCCCAAAAGGACACTGGGATACAATGAGCAGTTCTTC. Its translation is CASSPKRTLGYNEQFF.

The V and J genes are TRBV2 and TRBJ1-1; possibly TRBD1 for D (6 bases). Trimming removed 7 bases from V and 5 bases from J, with 17 bases in between. The CDR3 is made up of 14 amino acids. Germline V gene sequence: CDR1 SNHLY, CDR2 FYNNEI. The CDR3 coding sequence is TGTGCCAGCAACAGGGATACCCGATCGACTGAAGCTTTCTTT. Residues: CASNRDTRSTEAFF. Full variable domain (remainder filled in from reference TRBV2 and TRBJ1-1): EPEVTQTPSHQVTQMGQEVILRCVPISNHLYFYWYRQILGQKVEFLVSFYNNEISEKSEIFDDQFSVERPDGSNFTLKIRSTKLEDSAMYFCASNRDTRSTEAFFGQGTRLTVV.

This clone was counted a few times. V usage is TRBV2 and J usage is TRBJ1-5; 9 nucleotides align to TRBD1. The CDR3 length is 16 residues. Looked up from germline, CDR1 is SNHLY and CDR2 is FYNNEI. With V trimmed by 7 bases and J by 2 bases, 9 bases remained unmatched. The CDR3: CASNQQGAGGNQPQHF. CDR3 nucleotide sequence: TGTGCCAGCAACCAACAGGGGGCCGGGGGCAATCAGCCCCAGCATTTT. Based on the CDR3 plus reference TRBV2 and TRBJ1-5, the full variable domain is EPEVTQTPSHQVTQMGQEVILRCVPISNHLYFYWYRQILGQKVEFLVSFYNNEISEKSEIFDDQFSVERPDGSNFTLKIRSTKLEDSAMYFCASNQQGAGGNQPQHFGDGTRLSIL.

The rearrangement uses TRBV3-1 (or the pseudogene TRBV3-2) and TRBJ2-1, with 15 bases that match TRBD2. CDR1 LGHDT and CDR2 YNNKEL come from the germline V gene (reference sequence). Losses at the gene ends were 0 bases for V and 4 bases for J; bases not matched to a gene: 10. This CDR3 comprises 20 residues. The DNA for the CDR3 is TGTGCCAGCAGCCAAGACTGGGGACTAGCGGGGGGCGGAGGGTACAATGAGCAGTTCTTC. Translated, it gives CASSQDWGLAGGGGYNEQFF.

This clone was detected only once. The chain links TRBV19 to TRBJ2-1, with 10 nucleotides matching TRBD2. The CDR3 extends over 15 amino acids. In germline, CDR1 is LNHDA, CDR2 SQIVND (reference sequence). V trimming: 11 bases; J trimming: 5 bases; junction bases outside the gene matches: 12. The CDR3 sequence: CAASSGGLVDNEQFF. CDR3 coding DNA: TGTGCCGCGTCTAGCGGGGGCCTCGTTGACAATGAGCAGTTCTTC.

The CDR3 sequence is CASRTGTYNSPLHF. In DNA form, the CDR3 reads TGTGCCAGCCGTACCGGGACTTATAATTCACCCCTCCACTTT. J is TRBJ1-6 and V is TRBV6-5, with a possible D match to TRBD1 (5 bases). Germline CDR1 MNHEY, CDR2 SVGAGI. V was shortened by 8 bases and J by 4 bases, with 12 bases between the two germline ends. CDR3 length: 14 residues.

The V gene is TRBV7-3, the J gene TRBJ2-7; unclear D gene. The CDR3 spans 13 residues. V was shortened by 2 bases and J by 2 bases, with 7 bases between the two germline ends. The germline V gene has CDR1 SGHTA and CDR2 FQGTGA. CDR3 bases: TGTGCCAGCAGCTTATGGTGGCCCTACGAGCAGTACTTC. The encoded protein is CASSLWWPYEQYF.

CDR3 coding DNA: TGTGCCAGCAGCCAAGATCGGACAGGGGATAGGTCGGATGAGCAGTTCTTC. This gives the protein CASSQDRTGDRSDEQFF. The V gene is TRBV3-1 (or the pseudogene TRBV3-2), the J gene TRBJ2-1; 9 nucleotides line up with TRBD1. Germline lookup yields CDR1 LGHDT and CDR2 YNNKEL (reference sequence). The CDR3 is made up of 17 amino acids. Germline trimming cut 0 bases from V and 8 bases from J; bases unmatched to any gene: 11.

The count of this clone is one. The J gene is TRBJ2-5, the V gene TRBV7-3; weak D call: TRBD1 (5 bases). This CDR3 region has 16 residues. V dropped 1 base and J dropped 2 bases, with 14 bases sitting between them. Per the germline V gene, CDR1 is SGHTA and CDR2 is FQGTGA. Written as DNA, the CDR3 is TGTGCCAGCAGCTTAAACCCCCCAGGGATACAAGAGACCCAGTACTTC. Amino acid sequence: CASSLNPPGIQETQYF.

The CDR3 loop reads CASSQGQGARLEQYF. The CDR3 DNA reads TGTGCCAGCAGCCAAGGTCAGGGGGCTCGTCTCGAGCAGTACTTC. The chain joins TRBV4-2 to TRBJ2-7, with TRBD1 matching over 8 bases. The CDR3 is 15 amino acids. Germline V gene sequence: CDR1 LGHNA, CDR2 YNFKEQ. V dropped 1 base and J dropped 6; count of bases not matched to a gene: 8.

CDR3 DNA: TGCGCCAGCCGGCAGGGATACGAGCAGTACTTC. This encodes CASRQGYEQYF. The V and J genes are TRBV5-1 and TRBJ2-7; TRBD1 might be the D (5 bases). Germline-derived CDR1 and CDR2 are SGHRS and YFSETQ. The CDR3 extends over 11 amino acids. Trimming took off 7 bases at V and 4 bases at J, with 9 bases between the two ends.

This chain links TRBV19 with TRBJ2-7; 11 positions match TRBD1. CDR3 length: 14 residues. Trimming removed 6 bases from V and 7 bases from J; junction bases left unmatched: 8. Per germline, CDR1 LNHDA and CDR2 SQIVND (reference sequence). The CDR3 reads CASSRGQGDREQYF. Written as DNA, the CDR3 is TGTGCCAGTAGCCGGGGACAGGGGGATAGAGAGCAGTACTTC.

The V call is TRBV29-1, the J call TRBJ2-7, with no clear D. Germline CDR1 is SQVTM and CDR2 is ANQGSEA. Trimming shortened V by 1 base and J by 12 bases, and 13 bases separated the two germline ends. This CDR3 contains 11 residues. In nucleotides, the CDR3 is TGCAGCGTTGAAGTAACAGCTAACCGGTACTTC. Protein product: CSVEVTANRYF.

The V gene is TRBV2, the J gene TRBJ1-1, with D maybe TRBD1 (5 bases). This CDR3 comprises 13 residues. Germline CDR1 reads SNHLY; CDR2 reads FYNNEI. V shed 7 bases and J shed 5 bases, with 14 bases lying between them. CDR3 residues: CASTGPGDTEAFF. In DNA form, the CDR3 reads TGTGCCAGCACTGGTCCGGGGGATACTGAAGCTTTCTTT. Complete variable domain (other parts from reference TRBV2 and TRBJ1-1): EPEVTQTPSHQVTQMGQEVILRCVPISNHLYFYWYRQILGQKVEFLVSFYNNEISEKSEIFDDQFSVERPDGSNFTLKIRSTKLEDSAMYFCASTGPGDTEAFFGQGTRLTVV.

CDR3 protein: CASSLGLERQETQYF. CDR3 nucleotides: TGTGCCAGCAGCTTGGGCCTAGAACGACAAGAGACCCAGTACTTC. The rearrangement uses TRBV5-6 and TRBJ2-5; no firm D call. The V gene lost 0 bases and the J gene lost 2 bases, with 11 bases spanning the gap. The germline gives CDR1 SGHDT, CDR2 YYEEEE. The CDR3 contains 15 residues.

The rearrangement joins TRBV28 to TRBJ1-5, with D hard to call. V lost 5 bases, J lost 3 bases, and 14 bases lay in between. Germline CDR1 reads MDHEN; CDR2 reads SYDVKM. CDR3 length equals 15 residues. CDR3 sequence reads: CASSTWQEVNQPQHF. The CDR3, as DNA: TGTGCCAGCAGTACATGGCAGGAGGTCAATCAGCCCCAGCATTTT.

The CDR3: CASSQSERADTQYF. In DNA form, the CDR3 reads TGCGCCAGCAGCCAGTCCGAGCGGGCAGATACGCAGTATTTT. This chain joins TRBV4-1 and TRBJ2-3, with D perhaps TRBD2 (6 bases). The CDR3 totals 14 residues. The V and J ends lost 3 bases and 4 bases respectively, with 11 bases between them. The germline V gene encodes CDR1 MGHRA and CDR2 YSYEKL.

The chain employs TRBV5-1 and TRBJ1-1; tentative D call: TRBD1 (5 bases). Germline lookup yields CDR1 SGHRS and CDR2 YFSETQ. The CDR3 totals 15 residues. V was cut by 2 bases and J by 1 base, with 12 bases left in between. The CDR3 DNA reads as TGCGCCAGCAGCTTTCGATCAGGGCGGAACACTGAAGCTTTCTTT. Its protein is CASSFRSGRNTEAFF.

A word on this clone: A read error may account for a junction end that differs from germline. This sequence joins TRBV4-1 and TRBJ2-1; 9 bases match TRBD2. The germline V gene has CDR1 MGHRA and CDR2 YSYEKL. This CDR3 has 17 amino acids. CDR3: CARSRVLARGGRGEQFF. DNA of the CDR3: TGCGCCCGCAGCCGAGTCCTAGCGCGGGGGGGCCGGGGGGAGCAGTTCTTC.

The chain has TRBV3-1 (or the pseudogene TRBV3-2) and TRBJ2-3; D ambiguous. Trimming pared 0 bases from V and 3 bases from J, leaving 13 bases between. This CDR3 contains 16 residues. CDR1 is LGHDT, CDR2 YNNKEL, per germline (reference sequence). The CDR3: CASSQEFGSRTDTQYF. The CDR3 DNA follows: TGTGCCAGCAGCCAAGAATTCGGGTCGAGGACAGATACGCAGTATTTT.